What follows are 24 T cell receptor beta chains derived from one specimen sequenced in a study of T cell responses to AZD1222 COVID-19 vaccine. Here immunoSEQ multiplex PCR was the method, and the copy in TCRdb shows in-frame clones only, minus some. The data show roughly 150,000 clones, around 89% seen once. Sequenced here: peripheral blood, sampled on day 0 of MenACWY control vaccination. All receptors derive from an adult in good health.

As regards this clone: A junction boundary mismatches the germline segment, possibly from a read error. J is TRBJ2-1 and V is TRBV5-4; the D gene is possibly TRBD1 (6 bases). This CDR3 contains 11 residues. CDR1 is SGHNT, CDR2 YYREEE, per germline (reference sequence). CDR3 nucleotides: TGTGCCAGCAGCTTGGAGGGGGAGCGGTTCTTC. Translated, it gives CASSLEGERFF.

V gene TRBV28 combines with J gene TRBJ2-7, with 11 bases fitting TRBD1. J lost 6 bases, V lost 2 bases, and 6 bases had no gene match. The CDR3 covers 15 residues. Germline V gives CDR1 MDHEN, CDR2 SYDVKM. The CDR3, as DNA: TGTGCCAGCAGTTTAGGGGGGACAGGGGGTAGCGAGCAGTACTTC. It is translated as CASSLGGTGGSEQYF.

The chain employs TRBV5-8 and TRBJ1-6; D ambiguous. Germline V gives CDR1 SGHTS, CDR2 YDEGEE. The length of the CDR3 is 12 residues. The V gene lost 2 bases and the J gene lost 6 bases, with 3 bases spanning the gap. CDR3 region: CASSLFNSPLHF. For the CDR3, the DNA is TGTGCCAGCAGCTTATTTAATTCACCCCTCCACTTT.

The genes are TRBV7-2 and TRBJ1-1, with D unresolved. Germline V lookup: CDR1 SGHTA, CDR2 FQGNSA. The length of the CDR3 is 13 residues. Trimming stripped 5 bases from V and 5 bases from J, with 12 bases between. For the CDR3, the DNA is TGTGCCAGCAGCCCCCGGGGAAAAACTGAAGCTTTCTTT. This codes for CASSPRGKTEAFF.

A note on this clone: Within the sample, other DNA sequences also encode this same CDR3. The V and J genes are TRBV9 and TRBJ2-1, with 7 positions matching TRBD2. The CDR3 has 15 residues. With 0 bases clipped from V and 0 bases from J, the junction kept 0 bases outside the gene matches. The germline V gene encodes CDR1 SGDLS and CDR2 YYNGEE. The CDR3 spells CASSVAGGSYNEQFF. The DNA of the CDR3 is TGTGCCAGCAGCGTAGCGGGAGGCTCCTACAATGAGCAGTTCTTC. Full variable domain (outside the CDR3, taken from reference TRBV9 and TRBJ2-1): DSGVTQTPKHLITATGQRVTLRCSPRSGDLSVYWYQQSLDQGLQFLIQYYNGEERAKGNILERFSAQQFPDLHSELNLSSLELGDSALYFCASSVAGGSYNEQFFGPGTRLTVL.

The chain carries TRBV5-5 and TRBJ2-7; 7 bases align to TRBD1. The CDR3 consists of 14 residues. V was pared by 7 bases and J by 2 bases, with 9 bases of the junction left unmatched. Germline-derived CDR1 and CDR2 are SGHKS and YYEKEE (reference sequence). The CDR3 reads CASFDREKTYEQYF. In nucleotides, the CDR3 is TGTGCCAGCTTTGACAGGGAAAAAACCTACGAGCAGTACTTC.

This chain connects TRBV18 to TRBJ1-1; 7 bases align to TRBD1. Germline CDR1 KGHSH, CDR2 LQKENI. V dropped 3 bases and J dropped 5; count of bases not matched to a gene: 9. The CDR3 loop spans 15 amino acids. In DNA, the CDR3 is TGTGCCAGCTCACCGTCCCCTACCAGGGGGACTGAAGCTTTCTTT. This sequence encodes CASSPSPTRGTEAFF.

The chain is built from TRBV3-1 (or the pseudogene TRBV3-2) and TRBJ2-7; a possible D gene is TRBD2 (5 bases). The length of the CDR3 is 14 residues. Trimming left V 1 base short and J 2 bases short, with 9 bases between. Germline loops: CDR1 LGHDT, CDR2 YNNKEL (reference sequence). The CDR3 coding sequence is TGTGCCAGCAGCCAAGCTCTAGCAACCTACGAGCAGTACTTC. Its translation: CASSQALATYEQYF.

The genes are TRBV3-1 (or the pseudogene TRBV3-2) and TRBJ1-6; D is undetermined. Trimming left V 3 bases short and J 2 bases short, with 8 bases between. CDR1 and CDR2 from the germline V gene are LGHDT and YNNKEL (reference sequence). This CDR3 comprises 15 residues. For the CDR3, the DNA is TGTGCCAGCAGCCACGCGGGAGCCTATAATTCACCCCTCCACTTT. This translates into CASSHAGAYNSPLHF.

The CDR3 nucleotides are TGTGCCAGCAGCTCTACTAGCGGGAGGCTCTACAATGAGCAGTTCTTC. It encodes CASSSTSGRLYNEQFF. The rearrangement uses TRBV28 and TRBJ2-1; TRBD2 aligns across 12 bases. The CDR3 contains 16 residues. Looked up from germline, CDR1 is MDHEN and CDR2 is SYDVKM. J gave up 3 bases and V 6 bases, and 6 bases lay outside the gene matches.

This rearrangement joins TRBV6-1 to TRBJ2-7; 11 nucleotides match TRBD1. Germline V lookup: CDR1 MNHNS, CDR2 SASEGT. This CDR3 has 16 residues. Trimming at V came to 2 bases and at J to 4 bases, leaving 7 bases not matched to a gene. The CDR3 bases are TGTGCCAGCAGTGAATTTTTGGGACAGGGGGGATACGAGCAGTACTTC. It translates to CASSEFLGQGGYEQYF.

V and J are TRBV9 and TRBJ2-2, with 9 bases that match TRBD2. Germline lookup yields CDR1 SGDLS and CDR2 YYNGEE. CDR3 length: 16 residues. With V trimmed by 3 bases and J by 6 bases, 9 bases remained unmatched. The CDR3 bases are TGTGCCAGCAGCGACCTAGCGGGATTATACTCCGGGGAGCTGTTTTTT. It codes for CASSDLAGLYSGELFF. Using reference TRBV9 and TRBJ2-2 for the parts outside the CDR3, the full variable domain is DSGVTQTPKHLITATGQRVTLRCSPRSGDLSVYWYQQSLDQGLQFLIQYYNGEERAKGNILERFSAQQFPDLHSELNLSSLELGDSALYFCASSDLAGLYSGELFFGEGSRLTVL.

The CDR3 nucleotides are TGTGCCAGCAGATGGACAGGGGGCACAGATACGCAGTATTTT. It is translated as CASRWTGGTDTQYF. The V call is TRBV27, the J call TRBJ2-3, with 9 bases matching TRBD1. The CDR3 covers 14 residues. Germline assignment: CDR1 MNHEY and CDR2 SMNVEV (reference sequence). With V trimmed by 6 bases and J by 1 base, 2 bases remained unmatched.

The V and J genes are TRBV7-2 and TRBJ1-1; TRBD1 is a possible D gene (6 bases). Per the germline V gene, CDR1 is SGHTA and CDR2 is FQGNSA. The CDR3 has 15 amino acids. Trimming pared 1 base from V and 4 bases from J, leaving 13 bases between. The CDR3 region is CASSLEAGAGTEAFF. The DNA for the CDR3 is TGTGCCAGCAGCTTAGAGGCGGGGGCCGGCACTGAAGCTTTCTTT.

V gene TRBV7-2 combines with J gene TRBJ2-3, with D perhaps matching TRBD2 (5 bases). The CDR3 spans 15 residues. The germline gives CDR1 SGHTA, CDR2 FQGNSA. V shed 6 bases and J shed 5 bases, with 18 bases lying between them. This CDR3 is CASRLGSSVGDTQYF. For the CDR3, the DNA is TGTGCCAGCAGACTAGGTAGTAGCGTAGGAGATACGCAGTATTTT.

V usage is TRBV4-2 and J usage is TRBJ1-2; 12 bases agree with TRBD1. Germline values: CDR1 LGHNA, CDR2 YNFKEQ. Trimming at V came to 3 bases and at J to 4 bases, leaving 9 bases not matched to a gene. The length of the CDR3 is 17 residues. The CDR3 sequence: CASSHPGTGGDIYGYTF. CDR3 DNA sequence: TGTGCCAGCAGCCACCCCGGGACAGGGGGCGATATCTATGGCTACACCTTC.

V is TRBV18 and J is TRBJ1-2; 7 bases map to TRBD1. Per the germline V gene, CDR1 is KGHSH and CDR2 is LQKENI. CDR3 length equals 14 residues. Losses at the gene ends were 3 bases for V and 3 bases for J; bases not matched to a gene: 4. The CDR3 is CASSPVQGDYGYTF. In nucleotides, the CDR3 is TGTGCCAGCTCACCCGTTCAGGGGGACTATGGCTACACCTTC.

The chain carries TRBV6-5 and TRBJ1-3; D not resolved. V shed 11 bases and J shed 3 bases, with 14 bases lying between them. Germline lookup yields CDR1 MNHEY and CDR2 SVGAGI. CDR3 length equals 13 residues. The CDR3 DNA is TGTGCCGTAATGAGGCCAGATGGAAACACCATATATTTT. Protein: CAVMRPDGNTIYF.

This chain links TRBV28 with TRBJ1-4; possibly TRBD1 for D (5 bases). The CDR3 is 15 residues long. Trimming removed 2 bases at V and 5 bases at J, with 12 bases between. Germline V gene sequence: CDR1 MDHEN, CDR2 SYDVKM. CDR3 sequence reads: CASSLVAGLNEKLFF. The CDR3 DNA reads TGTGCCAGCAGTTTAGTGGCAGGGTTAAATGAAAAACTGTTTTTT.

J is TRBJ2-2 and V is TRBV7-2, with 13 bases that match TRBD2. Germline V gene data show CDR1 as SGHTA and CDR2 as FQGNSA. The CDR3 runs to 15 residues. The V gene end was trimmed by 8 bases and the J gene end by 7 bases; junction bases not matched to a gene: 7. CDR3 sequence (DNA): TGTGCCAGCGCACGACTAGCGGGAGGCAGCGGGGAGCTGTTTTTT. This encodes CASARLAGGSGELFF.

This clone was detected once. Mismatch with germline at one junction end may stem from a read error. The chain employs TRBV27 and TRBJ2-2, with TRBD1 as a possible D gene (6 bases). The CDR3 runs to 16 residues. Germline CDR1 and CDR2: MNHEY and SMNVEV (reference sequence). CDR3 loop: CASINRAPTNTEELFF. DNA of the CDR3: TGTGCCAGCATCAACAGGGCCCCCACGAACACCGAGGAGCTGTTTTTT.

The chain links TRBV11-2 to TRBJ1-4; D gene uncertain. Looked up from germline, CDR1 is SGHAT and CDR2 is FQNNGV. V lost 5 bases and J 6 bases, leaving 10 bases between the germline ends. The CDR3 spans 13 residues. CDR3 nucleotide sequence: TGTGCCAGCAGCCCAGCCCTTCATGAAAAACTGTTTTTT. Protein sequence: CASSPALHEKLFF.

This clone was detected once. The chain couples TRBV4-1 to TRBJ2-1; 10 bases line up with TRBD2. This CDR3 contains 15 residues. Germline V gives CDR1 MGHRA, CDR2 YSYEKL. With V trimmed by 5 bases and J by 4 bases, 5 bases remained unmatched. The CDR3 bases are TGCGCCAGCAGCGAGCGGGGGGGCCTTTACAATGAGCAGTTCTTC. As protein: CASSERGGLYNEQFF.

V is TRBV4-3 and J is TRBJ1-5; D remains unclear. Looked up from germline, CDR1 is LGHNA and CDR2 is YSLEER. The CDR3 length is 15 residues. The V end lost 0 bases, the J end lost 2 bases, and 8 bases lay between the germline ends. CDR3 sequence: CASSQDIGGNQPQHF. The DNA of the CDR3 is TGCGCCAGCAGCCAAGATATTGGTGGCAATCAGCCCCAGCATTTT.